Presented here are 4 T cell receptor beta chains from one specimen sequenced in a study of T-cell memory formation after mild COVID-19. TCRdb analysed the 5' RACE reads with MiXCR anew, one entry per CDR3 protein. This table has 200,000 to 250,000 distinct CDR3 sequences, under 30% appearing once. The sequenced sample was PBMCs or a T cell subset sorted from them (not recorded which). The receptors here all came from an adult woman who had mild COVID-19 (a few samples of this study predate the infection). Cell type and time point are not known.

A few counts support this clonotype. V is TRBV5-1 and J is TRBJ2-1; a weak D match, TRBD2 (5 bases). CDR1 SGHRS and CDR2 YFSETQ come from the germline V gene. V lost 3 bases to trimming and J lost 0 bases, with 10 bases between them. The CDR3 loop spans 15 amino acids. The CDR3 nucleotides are TGCGCCAGCAGCTCCGGACTCAGCTCCTACAATGAGCAGTTCTTC. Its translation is CASSSGLSSYNEQFF. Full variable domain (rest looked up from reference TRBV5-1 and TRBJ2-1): KAGVTQTPRYLIKTRGQQVTLSCSPISGHRSVSWYQQTPGQGLQFLFEYFSETQRNKGNFPGRFSGRQFSNSRSEMNVSTLELGDSALYLCASSSGLSSYNEQFFGPGTRLTVL.

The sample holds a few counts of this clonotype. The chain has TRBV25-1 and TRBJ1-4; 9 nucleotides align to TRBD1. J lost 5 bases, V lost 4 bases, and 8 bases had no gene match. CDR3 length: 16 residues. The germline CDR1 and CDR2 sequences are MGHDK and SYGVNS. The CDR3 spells CASSATGGIGNEKLFF. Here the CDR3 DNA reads TGTGCCAGCAGTGCCACAGGGGGCATTGGGAATGAAAAACTGTTTTTT.

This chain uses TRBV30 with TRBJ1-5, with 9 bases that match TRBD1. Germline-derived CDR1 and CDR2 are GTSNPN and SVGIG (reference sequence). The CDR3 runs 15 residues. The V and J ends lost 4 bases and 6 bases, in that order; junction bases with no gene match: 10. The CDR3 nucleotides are TGTGCCTGGACTCATACCGGGACAGGGAGTCAGCCCCAGCATTTT. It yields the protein CAWTHTGTGSQPQHF.

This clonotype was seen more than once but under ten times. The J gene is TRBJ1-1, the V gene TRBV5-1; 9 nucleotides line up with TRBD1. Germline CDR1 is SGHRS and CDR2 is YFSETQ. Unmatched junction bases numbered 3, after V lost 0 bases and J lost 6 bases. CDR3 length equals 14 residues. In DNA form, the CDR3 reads TGCGCCAGCAGCTTGGAAACAGGGGGCTCTGAAGCTTTCTTT. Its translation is CASSLETGGSEAFF.